This is a list of T cell receptor beta chains from one sample in a study of cytomegalovirus exposure and HLA in healthy donors. Assay: immunoSEQ multiplex PCR; the TCRdb copy retains only in-frame clones and omits some. The sample lists under 90,000 clones, 70% to 80% occurring once. Sequenced: PBMCs. These receptors were obtained from a man aged 35 to 55 in good health and CMV-seronegative. Both conserved end residues are part of each CDR3. The order of the fields is CDR3 DNA, CDR3 protein, clone size, V gene, J gene, D gene, CDR3 length. The D gene is left open where the match is weak. Clone size is stated in some rows and not others, as once, few, many or a class when expanded.

CDR3nt: TGTGCCAGCAGTGAAGAGCTGACAGATACGCAGTATTTT
CDR3aa: CASSEELTDTQYF
abundance: .
v_gene: TRBV6-1
j_gene: TRBJ2-3
d_gene: .
len: 13

CDR3nt: TGTGCCAGCAGTAGTCAGATTTTGGGCTACACCTTC
CDR3aa: CASSSQILGYTF
abundance: .
v_gene: TRBV25-1
j_gene: TRBJ1-2
d_gene: .
len: 12

CDR3nt: TGTGCCAGCAGCGTAGCGGGTAGCGGGGTTCAAGCAGATACGCAGTATTTT
CDR3aa: CASSVAGSGVQADTQYF
abundance: once
v_gene: TRBV9
j_gene: TRBJ2-3
d_gene: TRBD2
len: 17

CDR3nt: TGTGCCAGCAGCTTGGCATTCAGATACACTGAAGCTTTCTTT
CDR3aa: CASSLAFRYTEAFF
abundance: .
v_gene: TRBV5-6
j_gene: TRBJ1-1
d_gene: .
len: 14

CDR3nt: TGTGCCAGCAGTGATCCGGGACAGGGTATGGATACGCAGTATTTT
CDR3aa: CASSDPGQGMDTQYF
abundance: .
v_gene: TRBV25-1
j_gene: TRBJ2-3
d_gene: TRBD1
len: 15

CDR3nt: TGTGCCAGCAGTTGGGACAGGGATTACGAGCAGTACTTC
CDR3aa: CASSWDRDYEQYF
abundance: .
v_gene: TRBV6-1
j_gene: TRBJ2-7
d_gene: TRBD1
len: 13

CDR3nt: TGCGCCAGCAGCTCGTGGACAGGGACGGATTCAGAGACCCAGTACTTC
CDR3aa: CASSSWTGTDSETQYF
abundance: .
v_gene: TRBV5-1
j_gene: TRBJ2-5
d_gene: TRBD1
len: 16

CDR3nt: TGTGCTAGCAGCTACGGGAACACCGGGGAGCTGTTTTTT
CDR3aa: CASSYGNTGELFF
abundance: .
v_gene: TRBV7-7
j_gene: TRBJ2-2
d_gene: .
len: 13

CDR3nt: TGTGCCAGCAGTTGGACAGGGGTAGCCAAAAACATTCAGTACTTC
CDR3aa: CASSWTGVAKNIQYF
abundance: .
v_gene: TRBV27
j_gene: TRBJ2-4
d_gene: TRBD1
len: 15

CDR3nt: TGCGCCAGCAGTGAGTCTCCGGCAGGGTACAATGAGCAGTTCTTC
CDR3aa: CASSESPAGYNEQFF
abundance: .
v_gene: TRBV10-1
j_gene: TRBJ2-1
d_gene: .
len: 15

CDR3nt: TGTGCCAGCAGCCAAGAGTTGGCAGGGGTTTCACCCCTCCACTTT
CDR3aa: CASSQELAGVSPLHF
abundance: .
v_gene: TRBV4-2
j_gene: TRBJ1-6
d_gene: .
len: 15

CDR3nt: TGTGCCAGCAGCCCAGTGATCACTGAAGCTTTCTTT
CDR3aa: CASSPVITEAFF
abundance: .
v_gene: TRBV9
j_gene: TRBJ1-1
d_gene: .
len: 12

CDR3nt: TGTGCCAGCAGTCCACCGGGCAATCAGCCCCAGCATTTT
CDR3aa: CASSPPGNQPQHF
abundance: .
v_gene: TRBV7-9
j_gene: TRBJ1-5
d_gene: .
len: 13

CDR3nt: TGCGCCAGCAGCTTGGCCTACCCTCCGGGACAGGTGGAGACCCAGTACTTC
CDR3aa: CASSLAYPPGQVETQYF
abundance: .
v_gene: TRBV5-1
j_gene: TRBJ2-5
d_gene: TRBD1
len: 17

CDR3nt: TGTGCCAGCAGTGAAGCGCTAGAGATAAACACTGAAGCTTTCTTT
CDR3aa: CASSEALEINTEAFF
abundance: .
v_gene: TRBV2
j_gene: TRBJ1-1
d_gene: .
len: 15

CDR3nt: TGCGCCAGCAGCCAGAGACTAGCGTCCGGGGAGCTGTTTTTT
CDR3aa: CASSQRLASGELFF
abundance: few
v_gene: TRBV4-3
j_gene: TRBJ2-2
d_gene: TRBD2
len: 14

CDR3nt: TGTGCCAGTAGACCCGGAGAGCTCTTCACTGAAGCTTTCTTT
CDR3aa: CASRPGELFTEAFF
abundance: once
v_gene: TRBV19
j_gene: TRBJ1-1
d_gene: .
len: 14

CDR3nt: TGTGCCAGCAGCTCTTTAAGGGAGACTGAGCAGTTCTTC
CDR3aa: CASSSLRETEQFF
abundance: .
v_gene: TRBV11-2
j_gene: TRBJ2-1
d_gene: .
len: 13

CDR3nt: TGTGCCAGCAGCTTAATGGGGCAGACTGAAGCTTTCTTT
CDR3aa: CASSLMGQTEAFF
abundance: .
v_gene: TRBV7-2
j_gene: TRBJ1-1
d_gene: .
len: 13

CDR3nt: TGCGCCAGCAGCTTGCCAGCGGGGGGCGGCACAGATACGCAGTATTTT
CDR3aa: CASSLPAGGGTDTQYF
abundance: .
v_gene: TRBV5-1
j_gene: TRBJ2-3
d_gene: TRBD2
len: 16

CDR3nt: TGCGCCAGCAGCAAGGAGTACAATGAGCAGTTCTTC
CDR3aa: CASSKEYNEQFF
abundance: .
v_gene: TRBV5-1
j_gene: TRBJ2-1
d_gene: .
len: 12

CDR3nt: TGTGCCAGCAGCCAAGACCGGGGGGAAACGTTCCACGAGCAGTACTTC
CDR3aa: CASSQDRGETFHEQYF
abundance: .
v_gene: TRBV14
j_gene: TRBJ2-7
d_gene: TRBD2
len: 16

CDR3nt: TGCGCCAGCAGTGAGGAGGGACAGGTTTTGCGTAGGGACTTC
CDR3aa: CASSEEGQVLRRDF
abundance: .
v_gene: TRBV10-1
j_gene: TRBJ2-7
d_gene: TRBD1
len: 14

CDR3nt: TGTGCCAGCTCCCCTATGACAGTACAAGAGACCCAGTACTTC
CDR3aa: CASSPMTVQETQYF
abundance: .
v_gene: TRBV2
j_gene: TRBJ2-5
d_gene: .
len: 14

CDR3nt: TGTGCCAGCAACGCAGGATACACAGATACGCAGTATTTT
CDR3aa: CASNAGYTDTQYF
abundance: few
v_gene: TRBV7-9
j_gene: TRBJ2-3
d_gene: .
len: 13

CDR3nt: TGCGCCAGCAGCGGGGGGAGCGGGGGTTCGAGGGAGACCCAGTACTTC
CDR3aa: CASSGGSGGSRETQYF
abundance: once
v_gene: TRBV5-1
j_gene: TRBJ2-5
d_gene: TRBD2
len: 16

CDR3nt: TGTGCCAGCAGCTTGCAGGCGAGCTCCTACAATGAGCAGTTCTTC
CDR3aa: CASSLQASSYNEQFF
abundance: few
v_gene: TRBV5-4
j_gene: TRBJ2-1
d_gene: .
len: 15

CDR3nt: TGTGCCAGCAGCTATGGGGGGGGCTCAGGAGAGCAGTTCTTC
CDR3aa: CASSYGGGSGEQFF
abundance: few
v_gene: TRBV7-3
j_gene: TRBJ2-1
d_gene: .
len: 14

CDR3nt: TGTGCCAGCAGCTTTCGCAGGACATTCGACGGCACCTACGAGCAGTACTTC
CDR3aa: CASSFRRTFDGTYEQYF
abundance: .
v_gene: TRBV11-2
j_gene: TRBJ2-7
d_gene: .
len: 17

CDR3nt: TGTGCCAGCAGGCAACAGGGGTATAGCAATCAGCCCCAGCATTTT
CDR3aa: CASRQQGYSNQPQHF
abundance: once
v_gene: TRBV27
j_gene: TRBJ1-5
d_gene: TRBD1
len: 15

CDR3nt: TGTGCCAGCAGTTTATCAGCCCAGGGACAGGGGGCGGTCAACGAGCAGTACTTC
CDR3aa: CASSLSAQGQGAVNEQYF
abundance: .
v_gene: TRBV28
j_gene: TRBJ2-7
d_gene: TRBD1
len: 18

CDR3nt: TGTGCCAGCAGTTCCCCCTGGGGGGTACATTCGACCCAGTACTTC
CDR3aa: CASSSPWGVHSTQYF
abundance: once
v_gene: TRBV6-5
j_gene: TRBJ2-5
d_gene: .
len: 15

CDR3nt: TGTGCCAGCAGCTTGTCGGGGTTCTATGCCAGGTTGATCTCCTACGAGCAGTACTTC
CDR3aa: CASSLSGFYARLISYEQYF
abundance: .
v_gene: TRBV5-6
j_gene: TRBJ2-7
d_gene: .
len: 19

CDR3nt: TGTGCCAGCAGTTCTGGAGGACAGTATCGGCCCCAGCATTTT
CDR3aa: CASSSGGQYRPQHF
abundance: .
v_gene: TRBV2
j_gene: TRBJ1-5
d_gene: .
len: 14

CDR3nt: TGTGCCAGCAGCTTACAGGGATCGCCGGCAGATACGCAGTATTTT
CDR3aa: CASSLQGSPADTQYF
abundance: .
v_gene: TRBV7-2
j_gene: TRBJ2-3
d_gene: .
len: 15

CDR3nt: TGTGCCAGCAGCGGGGGGCAGGGCGTCTATGGCTACACCTTC
CDR3aa: CASSGGQGVYGYTF
abundance: .
v_gene: TRBV27
j_gene: TRBJ1-2
d_gene: .
len: 14

CDR3nt: TGTGCCATCAGTGAGATGGGACAGGGGGCAAGTCAGCCCCAGCATTTT
CDR3aa: CAISEMGQGASQPQHF
abundance: .
v_gene: TRBV10-3
j_gene: TRBJ1-5
d_gene: TRBD1
len: 16

CDR3nt: TGTGCCAGCAGCTTCCGAGGGGGAGGGCGCGAGCAGTACTTC
CDR3aa: CASSFRGGGREQYF
abundance: .
v_gene: TRBV5-8
j_gene: TRBJ2-7
d_gene: .
len: 14

CDR3nt: TGCGCCAGCAGCCAAGGCCCCGGGACAGGGGGCCCCGGGGAGCTGTTTTTT
CDR3aa: CASSQGPGTGGPGELFF
abundance: .
v_gene: TRBV4-1
j_gene: TRBJ2-2
d_gene: TRBD1
len: 17

CDR3nt: TGCAGCGTTGTGGGGGCTACAACTAATGAAAAACTGTTTTTT
CDR3aa: CSVVGATTNEKLFF
abundance: .
v_gene: TRBV29-1
j_gene: TRBJ1-4
d_gene: .
len: 14

CDR3nt: TGTGCCAGCAGCCCTCTCAGCCGACTAGGGAGCGGCGAGCAGTACTTC
CDR3aa: CASSPLSRLGSGEQYF
abundance: .
v_gene: TRBV25-1
j_gene: TRBJ2-7
d_gene: .
len: 16

CDR3nt: TGCGCCAGCAGCCCCACCCTGGACAGGGCGGCAGATACGCAGTATTTT
CDR3aa: CASSPTLDRAADTQYF
abundance: .
v_gene: TRBV5-1
j_gene: TRBJ2-3
d_gene: TRBD1
len: 16

CDR3nt: TGCGCCAGCACCCAAAAAGGGGTCCACTACAATGAGCAGTTCTTC
CDR3aa: CASTQKGVHYNEQFF
abundance: .
v_gene: TRBV4-1
j_gene: TRBJ2-1
d_gene: .
len: 15

CDR3nt: TGTGCCAGCAGTGAAATTCTTCTCGGACAGGGGGTACCCTACGAGCAGTACTTC
CDR3aa: CASSEILLGQGVPYEQYF
abundance: .
v_gene: TRBV6-1
j_gene: TRBJ2-7
d_gene: TRBD1
len: 18

CDR3nt: TGTGCCAGCAATGATAAACAGGGGGCACACCGGTATTTT
CDR3aa: CASNDKQGAHRYF
abundance: .
v_gene: TRBV11-1
j_gene: TRBJ2-3
d_gene: TRBD1
len: 13

CDR3nt: TGTGCCAGTACCCTTTCCGACTTCGAGGGATCTGGCTACACCTTC
CDR3aa: CASTLSDFEGSGYTF
abundance: .
v_gene: TRBV19
j_gene: TRBJ1-2
d_gene: .
len: 15

CDR3nt: TGTGCCAGCAGCCAAGGTGGGACTAGCGGGGGAACAGATACGCAGTATTTT
CDR3aa: CASSQGGTSGGTDTQYF
abundance: .
v_gene: TRBV14
j_gene: TRBJ2-3
d_gene: TRBD2
len: 17

CDR3nt: TGTGCCAGCAGTTTAGCGGGACAGGGAATTTATGGCTACACCTTC
CDR3aa: CASSLAGQGIYGYTF
abundance: .
v_gene: TRBV28
j_gene: TRBJ1-2
d_gene: TRBD1
len: 15

CDR3nt: TGTGCCAGCAGGAGAGCGCTGGGGCGAGGGGGTTACAATGAGCAGTTCTTC
CDR3aa: CASRRALGRGGYNEQFF
abundance: .
v_gene: TRBV7-9
j_gene: TRBJ2-1
d_gene: .
len: 17

CDR3nt: TGTGCCATCAGGGGAGTCAGAGAGACCCACGAGCAGTACTTC
CDR3aa: CAIRGVRETHEQYF
abundance: few
v_gene: TRBV10-3
j_gene: TRBJ2-7
d_gene: .
len: 14

CDR3nt: TGTGCCAGCAGCTTACTCCAGGGGATTCATTCACCCCTCCACTTT
CDR3aa: CASSLLQGIHSPLHF
abundance: .
v_gene: TRBV7-2
j_gene: TRBJ1-6
d_gene: .
len: 15

CDR3nt: TGTGCCAGCAGTTACACGGACAGCCATCAGCCCCAGCATTTT
CDR3aa: CASSYTDSHQPQHF
abundance: .
v_gene: TRBV6-5
j_gene: TRBJ1-5
d_gene: .
len: 14

CDR3nt: TGTGCCAGCTCAGACAGCACAGGAAACACCATATATTTT
CDR3aa: CASSDSTGNTIYF
abundance: .
v_gene: TRBV18
j_gene: TRBJ1-3
d_gene: .
len: 13

CDR3nt: TGCGCCAGCAGCCAGGACCCAGGGGGTGCTCAGCCCCAGCATTTT
CDR3aa: CASSQDPGGAQPQHF
abundance: .
v_gene: TRBV4-3
j_gene: TRBJ1-5
d_gene: TRBD1
len: 15

CDR3nt: TGTGCCAGCAGCTTAACGTGGAGATATACAGATACGCAGTATTTT
CDR3aa: CASSLTWRYTDTQYF
abundance: .
v_gene: TRBV7-3
j_gene: TRBJ2-3
d_gene: .
len: 15

CDR3nt: TGTGCCAGTAGTCCCTCTCCCGGGACAGCAGGGTACAATGAGCAGTTCTTC
CDR3aa: CASSPSPGTAGYNEQFF
abundance: few
v_gene: TRBV19
j_gene: TRBJ2-1
d_gene: TRBD1
len: 17

CDR3nt: TGCAGCGCCTCCAGACAGGAAGACACTGAAGCTTTCTTT
CDR3aa: CSASRQEDTEAFF
abundance: .
v_gene: TRBV29-1
j_gene: TRBJ1-1
d_gene: .
len: 13

CDR3nt: TGTGCCAGCAGCCCCCGGACTGTTTACAATGAGCAGTTCTTC
CDR3aa: CASSPRTVYNEQFF
abundance: .
v_gene: TRBV9
j_gene: TRBJ2-1
d_gene: .
len: 14

CDR3nt: TGTGCCAGCAGCTCTAGTTCCTACAATGAGCAGTTCTTC
CDR3aa: CASSSSSYNEQFF
abundance: few
v_gene: TRBV7-9
j_gene: TRBJ2-1
d_gene: .
len: 13